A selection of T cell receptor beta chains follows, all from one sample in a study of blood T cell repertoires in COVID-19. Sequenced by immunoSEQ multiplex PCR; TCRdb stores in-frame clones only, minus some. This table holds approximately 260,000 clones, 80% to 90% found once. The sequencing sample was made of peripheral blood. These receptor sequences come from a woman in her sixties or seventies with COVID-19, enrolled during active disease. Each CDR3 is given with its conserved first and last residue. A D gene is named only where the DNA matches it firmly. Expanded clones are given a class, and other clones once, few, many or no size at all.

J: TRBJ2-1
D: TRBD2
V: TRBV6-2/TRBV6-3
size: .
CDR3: CASGRLAGPPDPDNEQFF
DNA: TGTGCCAGCGGCCGACTAGCGGGCCCACCCGATCCCGACAATGAGCAGTTCTTC

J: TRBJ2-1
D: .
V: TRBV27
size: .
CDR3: CASSFIRGGIEFF
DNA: TGTGCCAGCAGTTTTATTCGGGGCGGGATCGAGTTCTTC

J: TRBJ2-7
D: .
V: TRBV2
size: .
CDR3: CASSVVGSLDEQYF
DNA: TGTGCCAGCAGTGTTGTCGGGAGTCTCGACGAGCAGTACTTC

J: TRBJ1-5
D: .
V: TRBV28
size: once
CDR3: CASTASRYGNGNQPQHF
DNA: TGTGCCAGCACCGCCAGTAGGTACGGGAACGGCAATCAGCCCCAGCATTTT

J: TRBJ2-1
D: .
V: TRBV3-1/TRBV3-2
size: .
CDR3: CASSQAWRSFNLFF
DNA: TGTGCCAGCAGCCAAGCTTGGAGGAGCTTTAATCTGTTCTTC

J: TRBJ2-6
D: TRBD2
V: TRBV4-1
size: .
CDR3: CASSQDYWQGGSGANVLTF
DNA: TGCGCCAGCAGCCAAGATTATTGGCAGGGAGGGTCTGGGGCCAACGTCCTGACTTTC

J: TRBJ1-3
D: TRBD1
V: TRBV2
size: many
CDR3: CASSAQGRSGNTIYF
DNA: TGTGCCAGCAGTGCACAGGGGAGGTCTGGAAACACCATATATTTT

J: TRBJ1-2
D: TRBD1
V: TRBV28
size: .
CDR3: CASSLTTGVYGYTF
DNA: TGTGCCAGCAGTTTAACGACAGGGGTCTATGGCTACACCTTC

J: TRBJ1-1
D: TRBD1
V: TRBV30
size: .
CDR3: CAWSAGQGAMNTEAFF
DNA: TGTGCCTGGAGTGCGGGGCAGGGGGCTATGAACACTGAAGCTTTCTTT

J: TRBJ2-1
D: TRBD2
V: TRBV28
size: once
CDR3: CASRRFGTSGNEQFF
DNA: TGTGCCAGCAGACGCTTTGGGACTAGCGGGAATGAGCAGTTCTTC

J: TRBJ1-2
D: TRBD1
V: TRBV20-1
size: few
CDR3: CSASGTDYGYTF
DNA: TGCAGTGCTAGTGGGACAGACTATGGCTACACCTTC

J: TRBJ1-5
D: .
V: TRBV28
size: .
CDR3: CASSSRGGQPQHF
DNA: TGTGCCAGCAGTTCCCGAGGGGGACAGCCCCAGCATTTT

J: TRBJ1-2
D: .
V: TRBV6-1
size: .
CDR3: CASSVSRATGLNYGYTF
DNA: TGTGCCAGCAGTGTGTCCCGGGCGACAGGCCTCAACTATGGCTACACCTTC

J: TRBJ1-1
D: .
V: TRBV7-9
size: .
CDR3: CASSLEGGTEAFF
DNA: TGTGCCAGCAGCCTTGAAGGGGGCACTGAAGCTTTCTTT

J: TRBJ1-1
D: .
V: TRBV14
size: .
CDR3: CASSQDLGRNTEAFF
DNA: TGTGCCAGCAGCCAAGATCTCGGGAGAAACACTGAAGCTTTCTTT

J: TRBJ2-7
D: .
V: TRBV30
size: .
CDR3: CAWSSYYPSYEQYF
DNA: TGTGCCTGGAGTTCTTACTATCCCTCCTACGAGCAGTACTTC

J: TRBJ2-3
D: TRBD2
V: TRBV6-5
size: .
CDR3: CASSLTSGRGNTQYF
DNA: TGTGCCAGCAGTCTGACTAGCGGGAGAGGGAATACGCAGTATTTT

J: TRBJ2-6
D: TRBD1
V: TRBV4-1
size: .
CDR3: CASSQPTGGHPSGANVLTF
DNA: TGCGCCAGCAGCCAGCCGACAGGGGGCCACCCCTCTGGGGCCAACGTCCTGACTTTC